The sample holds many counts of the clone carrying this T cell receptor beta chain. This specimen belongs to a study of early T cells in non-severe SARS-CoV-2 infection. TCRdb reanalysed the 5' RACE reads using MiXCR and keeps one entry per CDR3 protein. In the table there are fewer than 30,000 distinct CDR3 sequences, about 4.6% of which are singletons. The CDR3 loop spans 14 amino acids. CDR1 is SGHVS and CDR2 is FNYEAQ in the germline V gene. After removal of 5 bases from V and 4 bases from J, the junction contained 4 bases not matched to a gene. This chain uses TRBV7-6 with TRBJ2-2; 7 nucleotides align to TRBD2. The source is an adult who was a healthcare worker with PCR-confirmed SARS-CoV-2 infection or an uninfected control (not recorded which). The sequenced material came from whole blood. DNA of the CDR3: TGTGCCAGCAGCCCGGGCGGGAGCACCGGGGAGCTGTTTTTT. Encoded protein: CASSPGGSTGELFF.